Here is one T cell receptor beta chain with its context. Antigen: not known. This sample stems from a study of post-analysis software for immune sequencing data. Study-wide background: Patients with relapsing-remitting, secondary progressive and progressive-relapsing multiple sclerosis courses were all represented. General study findings and limits: Those samples that were prepared in the same batch co-clustered strongly by F measure. Versus controls, multiple sclerosis patients showed significantly lower diversity (normalized Chao1).

Carried by the TCR beta cDNA libraries were unique molecular identifiers. From around 1 to 10 million T cells, roughly 540,000 cDNA molecules were obtained. MiXCR was run by TCRdb on the PCR reads, yielding one entry per CDR3 protein. The sample has roughly 800,000 distinct CDR3 sequences; approximately 57% are singletons. This TCR came from a girl aged 5 to 17 with multiple sclerosis. Sequencing input: blood.

CDR3 in amino acids: CASGQGSGELFF. The CDR3 coding sequence is TGTGCCAGCGGTCAGGGGTCCGGGGAGCTGTTTTTT. The V call is TRBV7-3, the J call TRBJ2-2, with D perhaps TRBD1 (6 bases). The CDR3 contains 12 residues. V dropped 8 bases and J dropped 6 bases, with 10 bases sitting between them. CDR1 is SGHTA, CDR2 FQGTGA, per germline.